The subject of this entry is one TCR beta chain. Its cognate antigen is unknown. These data are taken from a study of shared clonotypes between healthy human individuals. General study findings and limits: The study drew on few donors, limiting represented genetic and exposure-history diversity.

Several immunoSEQ 96-well plates shared each subset's DNA, each plate a replicate. The authors' processing: Because ImmunoSEQ provided only junction sequences with no quality scores, the filtering differed. Sequenced by immunoSEQ multiplex PCR; TCRdb stores in-frame clones only, minus some. The DNA gave D and trimming, while V, J and clone size come from that table. The table has about 480,000 clones, 75% to 80% seen once. Adult Caucasians living in Nashville, Tennessee made up all of the donors. J gave up 4 bases and V 7 bases, and 7 bases lay outside the gene matches. The CDR3 length is 14 residues. The germline gives CDR1 LNHDA, CDR2 SQIVND (reference sequence).

This clonotype originated in a woman in her 40s in good health. Some clones in this sample may be carry-over from other donors' samples. The chain carries TRBV19 and TRBJ2-1, with 7 positions matching TRBD2. Sequencing was done on a sample of PBMCs. CDR3 in amino acids: CASNSRELYNEQFF. Here the CDR3 DNA reads TGTGCCAGTAATTCGCGGGAGCTGTACAATGAGCAGTTCTTC. The complete variable domain, with remaining parts taken from reference TRBV19 and TRBJ2-1, reads DGGITQSPKYLFRKEGQNVTLSCEQNLNHDAMYWYRQDPGQGLRLIYYSQIVNDFQKGDIAEGYSVSREKKESFPLTVTSAQKNPTAFYLCASNSRELYNEQFFGPGTRLTVL.